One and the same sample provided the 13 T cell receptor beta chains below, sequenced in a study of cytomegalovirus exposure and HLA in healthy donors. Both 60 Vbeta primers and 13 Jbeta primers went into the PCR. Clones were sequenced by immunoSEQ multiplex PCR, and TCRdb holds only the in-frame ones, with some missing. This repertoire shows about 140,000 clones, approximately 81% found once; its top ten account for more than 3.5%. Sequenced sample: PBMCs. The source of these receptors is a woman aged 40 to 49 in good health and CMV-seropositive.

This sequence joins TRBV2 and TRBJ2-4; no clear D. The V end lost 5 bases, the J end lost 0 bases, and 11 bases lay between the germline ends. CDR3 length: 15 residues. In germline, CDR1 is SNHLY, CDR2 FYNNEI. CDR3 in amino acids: CASSPAELAKNIQYF. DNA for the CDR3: TGTGCCAGCAGTCCCGCGGAGTTAGCCAAAAACATTCAGTACTTC.

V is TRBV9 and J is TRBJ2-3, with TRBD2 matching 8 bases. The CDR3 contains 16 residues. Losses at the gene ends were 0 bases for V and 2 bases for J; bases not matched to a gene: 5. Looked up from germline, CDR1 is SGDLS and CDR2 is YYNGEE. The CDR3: CASSVDTGGTTDTQYF. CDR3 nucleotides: TGTGCCAGCAGCGTAGACACGGGAGGGACCACAGATACGCAGTATTTT.

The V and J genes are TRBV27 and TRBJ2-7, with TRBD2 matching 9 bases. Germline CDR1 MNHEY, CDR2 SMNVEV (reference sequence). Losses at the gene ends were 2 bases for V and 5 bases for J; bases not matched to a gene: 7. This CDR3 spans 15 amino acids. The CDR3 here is CASSLPTSGLNEQYF. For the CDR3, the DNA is TGTGCCAGCAGTTTACCTACTAGCGGGCTGAACGAGCAGTACTTC.

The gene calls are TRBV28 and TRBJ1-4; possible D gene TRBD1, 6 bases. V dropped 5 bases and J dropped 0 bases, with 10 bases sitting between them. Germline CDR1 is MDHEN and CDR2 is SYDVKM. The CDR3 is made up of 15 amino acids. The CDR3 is CASSMAGATNEKLFF. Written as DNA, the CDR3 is TGTGCCAGCAGTATGGCAGGGGCAACTAATGAAAAACTGTTTTTT.

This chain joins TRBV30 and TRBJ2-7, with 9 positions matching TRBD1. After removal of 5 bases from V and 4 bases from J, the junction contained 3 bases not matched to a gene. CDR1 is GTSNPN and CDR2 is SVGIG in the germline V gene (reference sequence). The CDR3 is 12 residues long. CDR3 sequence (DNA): TGTGCCTGGCAACAGGGGGCTTACGAGCAGTACTTC. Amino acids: CAWQQGAYEQYF.

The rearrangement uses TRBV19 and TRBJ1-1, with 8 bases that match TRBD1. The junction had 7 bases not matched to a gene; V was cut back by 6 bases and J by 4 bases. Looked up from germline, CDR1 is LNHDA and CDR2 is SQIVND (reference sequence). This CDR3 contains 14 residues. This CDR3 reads CASRTGVSLTEAFF. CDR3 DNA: TGTGCCAGTAGGACAGGGGTTTCCCTCACTGAAGCTTTCTTT.

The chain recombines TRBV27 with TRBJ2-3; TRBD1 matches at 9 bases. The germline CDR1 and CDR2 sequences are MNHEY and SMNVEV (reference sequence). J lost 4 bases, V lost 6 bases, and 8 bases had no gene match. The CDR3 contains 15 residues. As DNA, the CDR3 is TGTGCCAGCAGCAACGGACAGGGGTTAGCAGATACGCAGTATTTT. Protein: CASSNGQGLADTQYF.

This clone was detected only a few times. The CDR3 DNA follows: TGTGCCAGCAGTCCCCTAGGGGTCCCGTCTAATTCACCCCTCCACTTT. Protein product: CASSPLGVPSNSPLHF. V and J are TRBV27 and TRBJ1-6, with a possible D match to TRBD1 (5 bases). Trimming removed 5 bases from V and 6 bases from J, with 17 bases in between. Germline V gives CDR1 MNHEY, CDR2 SMNVEV (reference sequence). This CDR3 is 16 amino acids long.

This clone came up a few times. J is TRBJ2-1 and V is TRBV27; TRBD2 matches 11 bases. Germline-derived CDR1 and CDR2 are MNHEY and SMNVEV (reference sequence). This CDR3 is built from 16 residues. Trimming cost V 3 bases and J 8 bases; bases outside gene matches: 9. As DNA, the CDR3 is TGTGCCAGCAGTTTGGAGTTCGGACTAGCGGGTGATGAGCAGTTCTTC. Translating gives CASSLEFGLAGDEQFF.

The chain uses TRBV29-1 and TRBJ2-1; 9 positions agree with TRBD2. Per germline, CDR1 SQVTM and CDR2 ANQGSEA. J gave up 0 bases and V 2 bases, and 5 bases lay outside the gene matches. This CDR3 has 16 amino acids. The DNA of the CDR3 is TGCAGCGTTGAATCTGCGCGGGAGGGCTCCTACAATGAGCAGTTCTTC. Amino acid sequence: CSVESAREGSYNEQFF.

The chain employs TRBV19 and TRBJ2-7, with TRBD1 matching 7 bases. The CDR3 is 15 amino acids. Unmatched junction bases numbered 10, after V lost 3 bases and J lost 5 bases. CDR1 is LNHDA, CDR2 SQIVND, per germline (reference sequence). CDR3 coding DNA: TGTGCCAGTAGTATTCGGCGACAGGGATATGACGAGCAGTACTTC. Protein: CASSIRRQGYDEQYF.

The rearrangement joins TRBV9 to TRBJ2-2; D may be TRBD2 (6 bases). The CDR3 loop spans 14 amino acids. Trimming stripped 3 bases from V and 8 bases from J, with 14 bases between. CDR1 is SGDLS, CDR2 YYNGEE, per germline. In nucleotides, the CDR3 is TGTGCCAGCAGCGAGAAGAGCGGAGGGGGGGAGCTGTTTTTT. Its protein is CASSEKSGGGELFF.

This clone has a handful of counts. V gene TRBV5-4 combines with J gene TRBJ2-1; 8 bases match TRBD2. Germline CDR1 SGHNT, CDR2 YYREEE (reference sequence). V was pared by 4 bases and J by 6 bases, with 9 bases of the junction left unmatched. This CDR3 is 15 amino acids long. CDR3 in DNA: TGTGCCAGCAGCCGGGGGGGGAGGGTCGCCAATGAGCAGTTCTTC. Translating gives CASSRGGRVANEQFF.